Listed below are T cell receptor beta chains from one sample, sequenced in a study of cytomegalovirus exposure and HLA in healthy donors. Produced via immunoSEQ multiplex PCR; TCRdb's table is partial and in-frame only. The sample has 200,000 to 250,000 clones; about 80% are singletons. What was sequenced was PBMCs. All receptors come from a girl aged 10-17 years in good health and CMV-seronegative. Each CDR3 is given without its conserved first and last residue. Each record gives: V gene, J gene, CDR3 length, CDR3 protein.

v_call: TRBV7-9; j_call: TRBJ1-1; cdr3_length: 17; cdr3_aa: ASSSGLLRDSYMNTEAF
v_call: TRBV28; j_call: TRBJ1-2; cdr3_length: 18; cdr3_aa: ASSDTTGRRPSSEGYGYT
v_call: TRBV13; j_call: TRBJ1-3; cdr3_length: 16; cdr3_aa: ASSLGTGLTSSGNTIY
v_call: TRBV6-5; j_call: TRBJ1-6; cdr3_length: 13; cdr3_aa: ASSSSYSYNSPLH
v_call: TRBV6-1; j_call: TRBJ2-2; cdr3_length: 13; cdr3_aa: ASSFGAADTGELF
v_call: TRBV5-1; j_call: TRBJ2-2; cdr3_length: 12; cdr3_aa: ASSVGQGTGELF
v_call: TRBV28; j_call: TRBJ2-4; cdr3_length: 15; cdr3_aa: ASSLSGQGELEHIQY
v_call: TRBV6-1; j_call: TRBJ2-3; cdr3_length: 14; cdr3_aa: ASSVNDRTRTDTQY
v_call: TRBV2; j_call: TRBJ1-5; cdr3_length: 12; cdr3_aa: ASSERGIGQPQH
v_call: TRBV5-1; j_call: TRBJ2-2; cdr3_length: 14; cdr3_aa: ASSFTGGAITGELF
v_call: TRBV6-6; j_call: TRBJ1-1; cdr3_length: 14; cdr3_aa: ASRSFHSSPSTEAF
v_call: TRBV7-2; j_call: TRBJ2-5; cdr3_length: 11; cdr3_aa: ASSPGQGETQY
v_call: TRBV4-3; j_call: TRBJ2-1; cdr3_length: 13; cdr3_aa: ASSQRGTAYNEQF
v_call: TRBV7-8; j_call: TRBJ1-3; cdr3_length: 15; cdr3_aa: ASSLLLSGTGGNTIY
v_call: TRBV29-1; j_call: TRBJ2-5; cdr3_length: 10; cdr3_aa: SVEKSGETQY
v_call: TRBV5-1; j_call: TRBJ1-1; cdr3_length: 12; cdr3_aa: ASSFRGADTEAF
v_call: TRBV7-2; j_call: TRBJ2-7; cdr3_length: 13; cdr3_aa: ASSPDSTSSYEQY
v_call: TRBV5-1; j_call: TRBJ1-3; cdr3_length: 11; cdr3_aa: ASSPPGGNTIY
v_call: TRBV5-8; j_call: TRBJ1-4; cdr3_length: 16; cdr3_aa: ASSKWIGAPRGGEKLF
v_call: TRBV6-1; j_call: TRBJ1-2; cdr3_length: 11; cdr3_aa: ASSEDSRWGYT
v_call: TRBV15; j_call: TRBJ2-7; cdr3_length: 12; cdr3_aa: ATSREGEGYEQY
v_call: TRBV7-8; j_call: TRBJ2-3; cdr3_length: 15; cdr3_aa: ASSFAAAGTTVHTQY
v_call: TRBV11-2; j_call: TRBJ1-5; cdr3_length: 11; cdr3_aa: ASSLDLDQPQH
v_call: TRBV4-3; j_call: TRBJ2-5; cdr3_length: 12; cdr3_aa: ASSLGLAEETQY